The clone carrying this TCR beta chain was seen a few times. The antigen remains unidentified. The CDR3 extends over 14 amino acids. Germline assignment: CDR1 MNHEY and CDR2 SVGAGI. This sample is part of a study of blood T cells in healthy people across ages. Notes on the study in general: A greater number of naive CD4+ cells and higher diversity distinguished long-lived donors from aged donors.

Researchers isolated at least 7 million PBMCs per sample. Using a J-beta primer mix together with a sample-barcoded 5' primer, a second PCR was run for 7 to 11 cycles. TCRdb reprocessed the 5' RACE reads with MiXCR, giving one entry per CDR3 protein. Among 700,000 to 900,000 distinct CDR3 sequences listed, around half were seen once. The sample was blood. The sequence derives from a man older than 75 in good health. The chain carries TRBV6-5 and TRBJ2-4; D call uncertain. The DNA matches TRBJ2-7 better at its end, which makes the J call doubtful. The CDR3 region is CASSYSTDSYEQYF. DNA of the CDR3: TGTGCCAGCAGTTACTCTACGGACTCCTACGAGCAGTACTTC.